Following are 26 T cell receptor beta chains from one sample sequenced in a study of cytomegalovirus exposure and HLA in healthy donors. In the PCR, 60 Vbeta and 13 Jbeta primers were used. The method was immunoSEQ multiplex PCR; TCRdb's version includes in-frame clones alone and lacks a portion of them. The sample has under 200,000 clones, around 79% seen once. Sequencing was carried out using PBMCs. The receptors were gathered from a woman aged 35 to 49 in good health and CMV-seropositive.

J is TRBJ2-3 and V is TRBV19; D may be TRBD2 (5 bases). Germline assignment: CDR1 LNHDA and CDR2 SQIVND (reference sequence). There are 13 residues in the CDR3. Trimming removed 7 bases at V and 5 bases at J, with 13 bases between. CDR3 region: CASKPEGRDTQYF. The DNA for the CDR3 is TGTGCCAGTAAGCCTGAGGGAAGAGATACGCAGTATTTT.

This clone has ten or more counts. The chain links TRBV10-3 to TRBJ2-1; TRBD2 agrees at 10 bases. Trimming cost V 0 bases and J 10 bases; bases outside gene matches: 6. This CDR3 has 15 amino acids. Per the germline V gene, CDR1 is ENHRY and CDR2 is SYGVKD. The CDR3 DNA reads TGTGCCATCAGTGAGTCGAGCGGGGGGGCCAGGGAGCAGTTCTTC. Amino acid sequence: CAISESSGGAREQFF.

The genes are TRBV19 and TRBJ1-5; TRBD1 matches at 9 bases. Germline values: CDR1 LNHDA, CDR2 SQIVND (reference sequence). The junction had 8 bases not matched to a gene; V was cut back by 5 bases and J by 6 bases. The CDR3 sequence is 15 residues long. The CDR3 DNA reads TGTGCCAGTAGTGTCGACAGGGGGACGTCTCAGCCCCAGCATTTT. Translated, it gives CASSVDRGTSQPQHF. Together with reference TRBV19 and TRBJ1-5, the CDR3 gives the full variable domain: DGGITQSPKYLFRKEGQNVTLSCEQNLNHDAMYWYRQDPGQGLRLIYYSQIVNDFQKGDIAEGYSVSREKKESFPLTVTSAQKNPTAFYLCASSVDRGTSQPQHFGDGTRLSIL.

The V and J genes are TRBV6-5 and TRBJ1-1; weak D call: TRBD1 (6 bases). Trimming left V 0 bases short and J 2 bases short, with 10 bases between. The CDR3 runs 15 residues. CDR1 is MNHEY and CDR2 is SVGAGI in the germline V gene. The CDR3 sequence: CASSYSRTANTEAFF. CDR3 bases: TGTGCCAGCAGTTACTCCAGGACAGCCAACACTGAAGCTTTCTTT.

The genes are TRBV6-5 and TRBJ2-3, with 7 positions matching TRBD1. The CDR3 totals 15 residues. The germline V gene encodes CDR1 MNHEY and CDR2 SVGAGI. Trimming removed 2 bases from V and 8 bases from J; junction bases left unmatched: 10. The CDR3 loop reads CASSYTRQGSGTQYF. DNA of the CDR3: TGTGCCAGCAGTTACACTCGACAGGGAAGCGGTACGCAGTATTTT.

The chain is built from TRBV4-3 and TRBJ2-5, with TRBD2 matching 12 bases. Germline V gene sequence: CDR1 LGHNA, CDR2 YSLEER. The CDR3 spans 17 residues. Trimming took 1 base from V and 2 from J; bases not matched to a gene: 5. The CDR3 loop is CASSQATSGSWQETQYF. CDR3 DNA: TGCGCCAGCAGCCAAGCGACTAGCGGGAGTTGGCAAGAGACCCAGTACTTC.

This clone appeared a few times. CDR3 loop: CSVDISGATTDTQYF. CDR3 DNA sequence: TGCAGCGTTGACATCAGCGGGGCCACCACAGATACGCAGTATTTT. The J gene is TRBJ2-3, the V gene TRBV29-1; 7 bases align to TRBD2. Germline assignment: CDR1 SQVTM and CDR2 ANQGSEA. V was pared by 3 bases and J by 2 bases, with 8 bases of the junction left unmatched. The CDR3 consists of 15 residues.

This clone came up a few times. V is TRBV19 and J is TRBJ1-6; a possible D gene is TRBD1 (5 bases). The V and J ends lost 3 bases and 8 bases respectively, with 17 bases between them. Germline lookup yields CDR1 LNHDA and CDR2 SQIVND (reference sequence). The CDR3 covers 16 residues. The DNA of the CDR3 is TGTGCCAGTAGTATGAGGCCATCCCTACAGGATTCACCCCTCCACTTT. Residues: CASSMRPSLQDSPLHF.

V is TRBV9 and J is TRBJ2-2, with 14 nucleotides matching TRBD2. J lost 4 bases, V lost 0 bases, and 17 bases had no gene match. CDR1 is SGDLS, CDR2 YYNGEE, per germline. CDR3 length: 22 amino acids. The CDR3 DNA is TGTGCCAGCAGCGTAGCCGCGATAGCTGGGACTAGCGGGGGAAAAGTCACCGGGGAGCTGTTTTTT. It encodes CASSVAAIAGTSGGKVTGELFF.

The chain links TRBV18 to TRBJ1-2; D might be TRBD1 (5 bases). The V end was cut by 3 bases, the J end by 2 bases, with 13 bases between. This CDR3 has 15 residues. CDR1 KGHSH and CDR2 LQKENI come from the germline V gene. CDR3 amino acids: CASSPQGRGNYGYTF. The CDR3 region has the DNA TGTGCCAGCTCACCTCAGGGAAGGGGAAACTATGGCTACACCTTC.

V gene TRBV9 combines with J gene TRBJ2-1, with 12 bases aligning to TRBD2. The CDR3 extends over 17 amino acids. Germline lookup yields CDR1 SGDLS and CDR2 YYNGEE. V dropped 3 bases and J dropped 8; count of bases not matched to a gene: 12. CDR3 sequence reads: CASSAKSPSGGAHEQFF. For the CDR3, the DNA is TGTGCCAGCAGCGCAAAATCTCCTAGCGGGGGGGCCCATGAGCAGTTCTTC.

In regard to this clone: This sample includes further DNA sequences coding for the same CDR3. The chain recombines TRBV6-5 with TRBJ1-1; D is undetermined. The germline V gene has CDR1 MNHEY and CDR2 SVGAGI. The CDR3 runs to 13 residues. Trimming removed 0 bases at V and 1 base at J, with 3 bases between. The chain's CDR3 is CASSYSRNTEAFF. The CDR3 DNA sequence: TGTGCCAGCAGTTACTCGAGGAACACTGAAGCTTTCTTT.

This clone was picked up a small number of times. This chain connects TRBV28 to TRBJ2-3; D is possibly TRBD2 (5 bases). Germline values: CDR1 MDHEN, CDR2 SYDVKM. This CDR3 has 14 residues. V was cut by 5 bases and J by 2 bases, with 11 bases left in between. The CDR3 protein is CASSPGIITDTQYF. Here the CDR3 DNA reads TGTGCCAGCAGTCCCGGGATCATCACAGATACGCAGTATTTT.

This clone was found once. The chain is built from TRBV18 and TRBJ1-5; the D is unclear. The germline V gene has CDR1 KGHSH and CDR2 LQKENI. The CDR3 sequence is 13 residues long. Trimming cost V 6 bases and J 6 bases, with 12 bases left between them. The CDR3 protein is CASSREEGQPQHF. The CDR3 bases are TGTGCCAGCTCCCGGGAAGAAGGTCAGCCCCAGCATTTT.

This chain links TRBV4-2 with TRBJ2-7, with 8 bases matching TRBD1. The CDR3 sequence is 13 residues long. V was pared by 2 bases and J by 7 bases, with 4 bases of the junction left unmatched. Germline-derived CDR1 and CDR2 are LGHNA and YNFKEQ. CDR3: CASSQPDRGEQYF. The CDR3 DNA reads as TGTGCCAGCAGCCAACCCGACAGGGGAGAGCAGTACTTC.

This chain links TRBV20-1 with TRBJ2-7; D remains ambiguous. Deletions cut 5 bases from V and 5 bases from J, with 10 bases between. The CDR3 extends over 11 amino acids. Germline lookup yields CDR1 DFQATT and CDR2 SNEGSKA (reference sequence). The CDR3: CSAPLFDEQYF. The CDR3, as DNA: TGCAGTGCTCCCCTGTTCGACGAGCAGTACTTC.

The chain uses TRBV10-1 and TRBJ2-7; D uncertain. V lost 5 bases and J lost 6, with 11 bases in between. Per the germline V gene, CDR1 is WNHNN and CDR2 is SYGVQD (reference sequence). The CDR3 contains 12 residues. The CDR3 protein is CASSFESGEQYF. CDR3 sequence (DNA): TGCGCCAGCAGTTTCGAATCGGGCGAGCAGTACTTC.

This sequence joins TRBV6-1 and TRBJ1-4; tentatively, D is TRBD1 (6 bases). Trimming cost V 1 base and J 5 bases, with 14 bases left between them. Per the germline V gene, CDR1 is MNHNS and CDR2 is SASEGT. CDR3 length: 16 residues. The CDR3 DNA reads as TGTGCCAGCAGTGAAGACAGGGTCCTGGGGAATGAAAAACTGTTTTTT. Translation: CASSEDRVLGNEKLFF.

Note on this clone: One junction end does not reproduce the germline sequence, and a read error may be involved. This chain joins TRBV2 and TRBJ1-4; 7 positions agree with TRBD1. The CDR3 extends over 15 amino acids. Germline V gives CDR1 SNHLY, CDR2 FYNNEI. CDR3 sequence reads: CASSEEGQRNEKLFF. In nucleotides, the CDR3 is TGTGCCAGCAGCGAAGAGGGACAGCGTAATGAAAAACTGTTTTTT.

The rearrangement links TRBV6-5 to TRBJ1-4; 10 bases line up with TRBD1. Germline-derived CDR1 and CDR2 are MNHEY and SVGAGI. The CDR3 has 15 amino acids. V lost 0 bases and J lost 8; bases outside the gene matches: 3. Here the CDR3 DNA reads TGTGCCAGCAGTTACTCAAGGGACAGGGGCGAAAAACTGTTTTTT. It codes for CASSYSRDRGEKLFF.

This clone occurred once. The chain is built from TRBV7-8 and TRBJ1-2, with TRBD1 identical over 9 bases. The V and J ends lost 6 bases and 3 bases, in that order; junction bases with no gene match: 8. Germline CDR1 and CDR2: SGHVS and FQNEAQ. The CDR3 sequence is 15 residues long. The CDR3 protein is CASSFTRDRDYGYTF. The DNA for the CDR3 is TGTGCCAGCAGTTTTACCCGGGACAGGGACTATGGCTACACCTTC.

This chain connects TRBV19 to TRBJ1-5, with 9 bases fitting TRBD1. Germline V CDR1 and CDR2: LNHDA, SQIVND (reference sequence). The CDR3 is 15 amino acids. With V trimmed by 4 bases and J by 2 bases, 3 bases remained unmatched. In nucleotides, the CDR3 is TGTGCCAGTAGTAAAACAGGGGGCGGCAATCAGCCCCAGCATTTT. Protein sequence: CASSKTGGGNQPQHF.

The genes are TRBV10-2 and TRBJ2-1; TRBD2 agrees at 12 bases. The CDR3 has 17 residues. Germline V gives CDR1 WSHSY, CDR2 SAAADI. Trimming took 6 bases from V and 4 from J; bases not matched to a gene: 10. The CDR3 region has the DNA TGCGCCAGCAGCGGAAGAGAGACTAGCGGGGGTTACAATGAGCAGTTCTTC. It yields the protein CASSGRETSGGYNEQFF.

In this sample, this clone turned up a few times. The chain is built from TRBV30 and TRBJ2-3, with a weak D call TRBD2 (6 bases). The CDR3 sequence is 15 residues long. In germline, CDR1 is GTSNPN, CDR2 SVGIG (reference sequence). The V and J ends lost 1 base and 4 bases respectively, with 15 bases between them. The CDR3 here is CAWSEAGSRADTQYF. CDR3 DNA: TGTGCCTGGAGTGAGGCGGGGAGTCGGGCAGATACGCAGTATTTT.

This clone was counted a single time. The rearrangement joins TRBV19 to TRBJ2-3, with 10 bases lining up with TRBD2. V gave up 6 bases and J gave up 6 bases; unmatched junction bases: 6. The CDR3 runs 14 residues. The germline V gene encodes CDR1 LNHDA and CDR2 SQIVND (reference sequence). CDR3 coding DNA: TGTGCCAGTAGGGAGAGCGGGAGGGACGATACGCAGTATTTT. Protein product: CASRESGRDDTQYF.

Details on this clone: The junction does not match germline at one end; this may be a read error. The gene calls are TRBV11-2 and TRBJ1-4; the match to TRBD1 covers 9 bases. Germline V lookup: CDR1 SGHAT, CDR2 FQNNGV. The length of the CDR3 is 16 residues. The CDR3 region has the DNA TGTGCCAGCAGTTTAGATCGGACAGGGGTGTTTGAAAAACTGTTTTTT. Protein sequence: CASSLDRTGVFEKLFF.